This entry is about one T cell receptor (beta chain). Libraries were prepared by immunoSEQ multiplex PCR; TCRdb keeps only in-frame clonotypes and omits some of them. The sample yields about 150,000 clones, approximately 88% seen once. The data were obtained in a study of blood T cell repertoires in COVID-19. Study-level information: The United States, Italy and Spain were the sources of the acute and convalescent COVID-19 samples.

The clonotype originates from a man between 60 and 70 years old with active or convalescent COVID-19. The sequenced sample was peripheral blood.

The CDR3 region is CASSQDWGQGAYEQYF. As DNA, the CDR3 is TGTGCCAGCAGCCAAGATTGGGGACAGGGGGCGTACGAGCAGTACTTC. The chain is built from TRBV4-2 and TRBJ2-7; 12 bases match TRBD1. CDR3 length: 16 amino acids. The germline V gene encodes CDR1 LGHNA and CDR2 YNFKEQ. The V gene end was trimmed by 0 bases and the J gene end by 4 bases; junction bases not matched to a gene: 4.